The 21 T cell receptor beta chains below were found in one sample sequenced in a study of cytotoxic CD8 clonotypes in ibrutinib-treated CLL. Profiling relied on immunoSEQ multiplex PCR, and the TCRdb table lists in-frame clones only, not all of them. Of some 46,000 clones in the sample, 60% to 75% were seen once. The material sequenced was PBMCs, taken after 12 months of ibrutinib treatment. The receptors come from a human donor with chronic lymphocytic leukemia.

The V gene is TRBV11-2, the J gene TRBJ2-7; D might be TRBD1 (6 bases). CDR1 SGHAT and CDR2 FQNNGV come from the germline V gene. The length of the CDR3 is 14 residues. V was pared by 0 bases and J by 2 bases, with 8 bases between. CDR3 sequence (DNA): TGTGCCAGCAGCTTAGATCGGACAGCCTACGAGCAGTACTTC. Its protein product is CASSLDRTAYEQYF.

The J gene is TRBJ2-1, the V gene TRBV10-3; unclear D gene. Germline CDR1 and CDR2: ENHRY and SYGVKD. CDR3 size: 13 residues. V lost 6 bases, J lost 1 base, and 7 bases lay in between. The CDR3 DNA reads TGTGCCATCAGGCGTAGGTCCTACAATGAGCAGTTCTTC. Encoded protein: CAIRRRSYNEQFF.

V usage is TRBV25-1 and J usage is TRBJ2-3, with a weak D call TRBD1 (6 bases). Germline V lookup: CDR1 MGHDK, CDR2 SYGVNS. The germline V and J ends were trimmed by 7 bases and 0 bases, with 11 bases remaining between them. There are 14 residues in the CDR3. The CDR3: CASTNRASTDTQYF. CDR3 sequence (DNA): TGTGCCAGCACCAACAGGGCGAGCACAGATACGCAGTATTTT.

The chain carries TRBV5-1 and TRBJ2-1, with 9 bases that match TRBD1. The CDR3 consists of 15 residues. J lost 0 bases, V lost 3 bases, and 1 base had no gene match. Germline V gene data show CDR1 as SGHRS and CDR2 as YFSETQ. CDR3 loop: CASSSGQGSYNEQFF. The DNA for the CDR3 is TGCGCCAGCAGCTCGGGACAGGGCTCCTACAATGAGCAGTTCTTC.

J is TRBJ1-1 and V is TRBV2; 7 bases are a match to TRBD1. Germline V gives CDR1 SNHLY, CDR2 FYNNEI. The trim removed 6 bases at V and 0 bases at J, leaving 13 bases unmatched. This CDR3 spans 17 amino acids. The CDR3 sequence is CASREGAAVHMNTEAFF. DNA of the CDR3: TGTGCCAGCAGAGAGGGGGCGGCTGTACACATGAACACTGAAGCTTTCTTT.

CDR3 nucleotides: TGTGCCAGCAGCTTGGGGAAAGGTTCACCCCTCCACTTT. This codes for CASSLGKGSPLHF. This chain uses TRBV9 with TRBJ1-6, with D hard to call. The CDR3 is 13 residues long. The ends were cut back, 4 bases at V and 9 bases at J, with 11 bases in the middle. Germline-derived CDR1 and CDR2 are SGDLS and YYNGEE.

V gene TRBV5-4 combines with J gene TRBJ2-3, with D possibly being TRBD2 (7 bases). The CDR3 loop spans 16 amino acids. V was shortened by 4 bases and J by 6 bases, with 21 bases between the two germline ends. Germline loops: CDR1 SGHNT, CDR2 YYREEE (reference sequence). CDR3 nucleotide sequence: TGTGCCAGCAGCCGCAGCGTTGGGGGGGCAGCCGATACGCAGTATTTT. This encodes CASSRSVGGAADTQYF.

V is TRBV19 and J is TRBJ2-7; D is undetermined. The CDR3 sequence is 13 residues long. With 5 bases removed from V and 2 bases from J, the gap between germline ends came to 10 bases. The germline CDR1 and CDR2 sequences are LNHDA and SQIVND (reference sequence). This CDR3 reads CASSPGPAYEQYF. The CDR3 nucleotides are TGTGCCAGTAGTCCAGGACCGGCCTACGAGCAGTACTTC. Full variable domain (missing parts from reference TRBV19 and TRBJ2-7): DGGITQSPKYLFRKEGQNVTLSCEQNLNHDAMYWYRQDPGQGLRLIYYSQIVNDFQKGDIAEGYSVSREKKESFPLTVTSAQKNPTAFYLCASSPGPAYEQYFGPGTRLTVT.

V and J are TRBV5-1 and TRBJ2-7; D may match TRBD1 or TRBD2 (5 bases each). Germline V gene data show CDR1 as SGHRS and CDR2 as YFSETQ. Trimming stripped 2 bases from V and 2 bases from J, with 11 bases between. CDR3 size: 14 residues. CDR3 sequence reads: CASSLGTETYEQYF. For the CDR3, the DNA is TGCGCCAGCAGCTTAGGGACGGAAACCTACGAGCAGTACTTC.

The V call is TRBV12-5, the J call TRBJ2-1, with a possible D match to TRBD2 (6 bases). CDR3 size: 17 residues. CDR1 LGHNT and CDR2 FRNRAP come from the germline V gene. The ends were cut back, 3 bases at V and 0 bases at J, with 15 bases in the middle. The CDR3 region is CASGFGGGRSSYNEQFF. CDR3 DNA: TGTGCTAGTGGTTTCGGTGGTGGGAGGAGCTCCTACAATGAGCAGTTCTTC.

The V call is TRBV6-1, the J call TRBJ2-3; 9 positions match TRBD2. The CDR3 is made up of 15 amino acids. Germline CDR1 and CDR2: MNHNS and SASEGT. The V and J ends lost 8 bases and 2 bases, in that order; junction bases with no gene match: 8. CDR3 residues: CASRRLAGTTDTQYF. CDR3 nucleotides: TGTGCCAGCCGGAGGCTAGCGGGAACCACAGATACGCAGTATTTT.

This clone has just a few counts. The chain couples TRBV19 to TRBJ2-2; the D gene is possibly TRBD2 (5 bases). Germline assignment: CDR1 LNHDA and CDR2 SQIVND (reference sequence). The V and J ends lost 3 bases and 7 bases respectively, with 9 bases between them. This CDR3 is built from 13 residues. The CDR3 here is CASSMRGSGELFF. CDR3 bases: TGTGCCAGTAGTATGCGTGGGAGCGGGGAGCTGTTTTTT.

The rearrangement joins TRBV19 to TRBJ1-5; 9 bases align to TRBD1. V gave up 7 bases and J gave up 5 bases; unmatched junction bases: 6. Germline CDR1 is LNHDA and CDR2 is SQIVND (reference sequence). The CDR3 covers 14 residues. The CDR3 region is CASTPNRGHQPQHF. In nucleotides, the CDR3 is TGTGCCAGTACCCCGAACAGGGGGCATCAGCCCCAGCATTTT.

The chain is built from TRBV6-5 and TRBJ2-3; D may be TRBD1 or TRBD2 (6 bases each). The germline CDR1 and CDR2 sequences are MNHEY and SVGAGI. V gave up 2 bases and J gave up 5 bases, with 17 bases separating them. This CDR3 has 16 residues. CDR3 DNA sequence: TGTGCCAGCAGTTACACCCACTCAGAGGGGGGAGATACGCAGTATTTT. Protein product: CASSYTHSEGGDTQYF.

The rearrangement links TRBV4-1 to TRBJ1-5; 9 nucleotides align to TRBD1. Germline V gene data show CDR1 as MGHRA and CDR2 as YSYEKL. The CDR3 runs to 14 residues. The trim removed 4 bases at V and 7 bases at J, leaving 5 bases unmatched. CDR3 in DNA: TGCGCCAGCAGCCCCGGGACAGGGAGGCAGCCCCAGCATTTT. This gives the protein CASSPGTGRQPQHF.

This sequence joins TRBV7-3 and TRBJ2-5; no clear D. Germline loops: CDR1 SGHTA, CDR2 FQGTGA. The CDR3 is 13 residues long. V lost 4 bases and J lost 0, with 6 bases in between. CDR3 coding DNA: TGTGCCAGCAGCTCCTCGTACCAAGAGACCCAGTACTTC. Translated: CASSSSYQETQYF.

The chain carries TRBV5-1 and TRBJ2-2; 7 nucleotides match TRBD2. J gave up 3 bases and V 0 bases, and 5 bases lay outside the gene matches. The CDR3 totals 16 residues. Germline CDR1 SGHRS, CDR2 YFSETQ. CDR3: CASSLEPAGHTGELFF. The CDR3 bases are TGCGCCAGCAGCTTGGAGCCAGCGGGACACACCGGGGAGCTGTTTTTT.

This rearrangement joins TRBV12-5 to TRBJ2-7; 9 nucleotides line up with TRBD2. With V trimmed by 6 bases and J by 3 bases, 24 bases remained unmatched. From germline, CDR1 is LGHNT and CDR2 FRNRAP. This CDR3 is built from 20 residues. The CDR3 DNA reads as TGTGCTAGTGGACCCGCCTTGGGGCTAGCGGGGTTTATCATAGTCTACGAGCAGTACTTC. Amino acids: CASGPALGLAGFIIVYEQYF.

The rearrangement uses TRBV28 and TRBJ2-2; D could derive from TRBD1 or TRBD2 (5 bases each). This CDR3 is 14 amino acids long. Germline lookup yields CDR1 MDHEN and CDR2 SYDVKM. Trimming left V 8 bases short and J 4 bases short, with 14 bases between. In DNA form, the CDR3 reads TGTGCCAGCCGAGTGGGGACGGGCACCGGGGAGCTGTTTTTT. This codes for CASRVGTGTGELFF.

This chain connects TRBV7-2 to TRBJ1-1; 8 positions match TRBD1. The CDR3 length is 16 residues. Unmatched junction bases numbered 4, after V lost 1 base and J lost 0 bases. From germline, CDR1 is SGHTA and CDR2 FQGNSA. The CDR3 sequence: CASSLERQGLNTEAFF. CDR3 sequence (DNA): TGTGCCAGCAGCTTAGAGAGACAGGGGTTGAACACTGAAGCTTTCTTT.

This clone was observed a single time. This chain connects TRBV11-2 to TRBJ2-3; no clear D gene. The V end lost 5 bases, the J end lost 3 bases, and 6 bases lay between the germline ends. CDR1 is SGHAT and CDR2 is FQNNGV in the germline V gene. The CDR3 runs 12 residues. CDR3 nucleotide sequence: TGTGCCAGCAGCCAAACGACAGATACGCAGTATTTT. Its protein is CASSQTTDTQYF. The full variable domain, completed using reference TRBV11-2 and TRBJ2-3, is EAGVAQSPRYKIIEKRQSVAFWCNPISGHATLYWYQQILGQGPKLLIQFQNNGVVDDSQLPKDRFSAERLKGVDSTLKIQPAKLEDSAVYLCASSQTTDTQYFGPGTRLTVL.